These 17 T cell receptor beta chains came from one sample sequenced in a study of PD-1 blockade in classical Hodgkin lymphoma. All patients experienced relapse after autologous stem cell transplantation, and brentuximab vedotin exposure was variable. Clones were sequenced by immunoSEQ multiplex PCR, and TCRdb holds only the in-frame ones, with some missing. The sample yields about 84,000 clones, roughly 90% seen once. The sequencing here drew on peripheral blood mononuclear cells (PBMCs), taken at baseline. Receptors originate from a human donor with classical Hodgkin lymphoma.

The chain joins TRBV29-1 to TRBJ1-4, with D tentatively TRBD1 (5 bases). Germline V gene sequence: CDR1 SQVTM, CDR2 ANQGSEA. The CDR3 runs to 12 residues. The V and J ends lost 6 bases and 6 bases respectively, with 11 bases between them. The DNA of the CDR3 is TGCAGCGTGCCCGGGACGGATGAAAAACTGTTTTTT. Its translation is CSVPGTDEKLFF.

The chain is built from TRBV6-5 and TRBJ2-2, with 10 bases matching TRBD2. Germline trimming cut 6 bases from V and 6 bases from J; bases unmatched to any gene: 7. CDR1 and CDR2 from the germline V gene are MNHEY and SVGAGI. CDR3 length: 15 residues. The CDR3: CASRSPGLASGELFF. CDR3 nucleotide sequence: TGTGCCAGCAGATCCCCGGGACTAGCGTCCGGGGAGCTGTTTTTT.

V is TRBV13 and J is TRBJ2-1; 8 bases align to TRBD2. The CDR3 spans 17 residues. Germline CDR1 reads PRHDT; CDR2 reads FYEKMQ (reference sequence). J lost 0 bases, V lost 5 bases, and 9 bases had no gene match. CDR3 bases: TGTGCCAGCAGCCGCACTAGCGGCCTTAGCTCCTACAATGAGCAGTTCTTC. It encodes CASSRTSGLSSYNEQFF. Full variable domain (outside the CDR3, taken from reference TRBV13 and TRBJ2-1): AAGVIQSPRHLIKEKRETATLKCYPIPRHDTVYWYQQGPGQDPQFLISFYEKMQSDKGSIPDRFSAQQFSDYHSELNMSSLELGDSALYFCASSRTSGLSSYNEQFFGPGTRLTVL.

This clone was picked up many times. The chain joins TRBV4-3 to TRBJ1-1; tentatively, D is TRBD1 (6 bases). This CDR3 spans 14 amino acids. Germline CDR1 LGHNA, CDR2 YSLEER. V dropped 2 bases and J dropped 1 base, with 8 bases sitting between them. DNA for the CDR3: TGCGCCAGCAGCCAATTACAGGGGAACACTGAAGCTTTCTTT. It translates to CASSQLQGNTEAFF.

V usage is TRBV5-1 and J usage is TRBJ2-7, with 9 nucleotides matching TRBD2. Trimming at V came to 4 bases and at J to 2 bases, leaving 7 bases not matched to a gene. CDR3 size: 15 residues. Germline values: CDR1 SGHRS, CDR2 YFSETQ. The CDR3 loop is CASSPDAGGPYEQYF. The CDR3 region has the DNA TGCGCCAGCAGCCCCGACGCGGGAGGGCCCTACGAGCAGTACTTC.

This rearrangement joins TRBV13 to TRBJ2-7; D possibly corresponds to TRBD2 (5 bases). The CDR3 covers 13 residues. The V gene's germline CDR1 is PRHDT and CDR2 FYEKMQ (reference sequence). The V end was cut by 5 bases, the J end by 6 bases, with 14 bases between. CDR3 sequence: CASSAPGVREQYF. CDR3 coding DNA: TGTGCCAGCAGCGCGCCCGGGGTGCGCGAGCAGTACTTC.

The rearrangement links TRBV21-1 to TRBJ2-2; TRBD2 was called by the table and not checked on the DNA. TRBV21-1 is noted as a pseudogene. The CDR3 is 18 amino acids. The CDR3 spells CASSKVESSRVGGGELFF. The CDR3 DNA reads TGTGCCAGCAGCAAAGTGGAGAGCAGTAGAGTCGGAGGCGGGGAGCTGTTTTTT.

DNA for the CDR3: TGTGCCAGCTCACCAAGCGGGAGATCCCCCTACGAGCAGTACTTC. Amino acid sequence: CASSPSGRSPYEQYF. This sequence joins TRBV18 and TRBJ2-7, with TRBD2 matching 8 bases. V trimming: 2 bases; J trimming: 2 bases; junction bases outside the gene matches: 5. CDR3 size: 15 residues. CDR1 KGHSH and CDR2 LQKENI come from the germline V gene.

This sequence joins TRBV29-1 and TRBJ2-7, with a weak D call TRBD2 (5 bases). Germline V gene data show CDR1 as SQVTM and CDR2 as ANQGSEA. The CDR3 covers 13 residues. Trimming pared 4 bases from V and 0 bases from J, leaving 10 bases between. CDR3 loop: CSVGIAYSYEQYF. The CDR3 nucleotides read TGCAGCGTTGGAATAGCGTACTCCTACGAGCAGTACTTC.

This rearrangement joins TRBV19 to TRBJ1-4; no clear D. Per germline, CDR1 LNHDA and CDR2 SQIVND (reference sequence). The germline V and J ends were trimmed by 4 bases and 4 bases, with 16 bases remaining between them. The CDR3 spans 16 residues. This CDR3 reads CASSSRTGNLNEKLFF. CDR3 DNA sequence: TGTGCCAGTAGTAGCCGGACGGGCAACCTTAATGAAAAACTGTTTTTT.

The chain uses TRBV5-6 and TRBJ2-3; perhaps TRBD2 as D (6 bases). With 5 bases removed from V and 0 bases from J, the gap between germline ends came to 10 bases. The CDR3 totals 14 residues. Germline V gives CDR1 SGHDT, CDR2 YYEEEE. The chain's CDR3 is CASSTGTSTDTQYF. DNA for the CDR3: TGTGCCAGCAGTACCGGGACTAGCACAGATACGCAGTATTTT.

J is TRBJ2-7 and V is TRBV14; D call uncertain. V was clipped by 4 bases and J by 7 bases, with 17 bases between them. Germline CDR1 reads SGHDN; CDR2 reads FVKESK. The CDR3 sequence is 14 residues long. The CDR3 DNA sequence: TGTGCCAGCAGCCCCTCGGACCCTGGGAAGGAGCAGTACTTC. Residues: CASSPSDPGKEQYF.

V gene TRBV5-1 combines with J gene TRBJ2-3, with no clear D. CDR3 length equals 16 residues. Germline V lookup: CDR1 SGHRS, CDR2 YFSETQ. V was clipped by 5 bases and J by 4 bases, with 20 bases between them. CDR3 region: CASRTLRQTLADTQYF. CDR3 nucleotide sequence: TGCGCCAGCAGAACCCTACGACAAACCCTGGCAGATACGCAGTATTTT.

The CDR3 nucleotides read TGTGCCAGCAGCTCACAGGCCTACTCTGGAAACACCATATATTTT. The encoded protein is CASSSQAYSGNTIYF. The chain links TRBV7-2 to TRBJ1-3, with D perhaps matching TRBD1 (5 bases). V was shortened by 4 bases and J by 0 bases, with 10 bases between the two germline ends. The CDR3 has 15 amino acids. Germline loops: CDR1 SGHTA, CDR2 FQGNSA.

This clone was counted a single time. The rearrangement uses TRBV7-2 and TRBJ2-2; D is possibly TRBD2 (6 bases). The CDR3 loop spans 14 amino acids. Germline lookup yields CDR1 SGHTA and CDR2 FQGNSA. Trimming cost V 4 bases and J 4 bases, with 10 bases left between them. Here the CDR3 DNA reads TGTGCCAGCAGCTCCCCGGGACTCACCGGGGAGCTGTTTTTT. It is translated as CASSSPGLTGELFF. The full variable domain, in which reference TRBV7-2 and TRBJ2-2 provide the parts outside the CDR3, is GAGVSQSPSNKVTEKGKDVELRCDPISGHTALYWYRQSLGQGLEFLIYFQGNSAPDKSGLPSDRFSAERTGGSVSTLTIQRTQQEDSAVYLCASSSPGLTGELFFGEGSRLTVL.

The chain employs TRBV5-1 and TRBJ2-2, with a weak D call TRBD2 (5 bases). Per germline, CDR1 SGHRS and CDR2 YFSETQ. The CDR3 covers 15 residues. The ends were cut back, 1 base at V and 6 bases at J, with 13 bases in the middle. CDR3 loop: CASSLSRGSSGELFF. The CDR3 DNA reads as TGCGCCAGCAGCTTGAGTAGAGGGAGCTCCGGGGAGCTGTTTTTT.

The rearrangement joins TRBV19 to TRBJ1-1; 10 bases line up with TRBD1. V lost 3 bases to trimming and J lost 0 bases; unmatched junction nucleotides: 16. CDR1 and CDR2 (germline): LNHDA, SQIVND (reference sequence). The CDR3 covers 20 residues. Here the CDR3 DNA reads TGTGCCAGTAGTATTCGTCCGAGGGGACAGGGGAGTAGGTTGAACACTGAAGCTTTCTTT. It specifies CASSIRPRGQGSRLNTEAFF.